These T cell receptor beta chains were read from a single sample in a study of blood T cell repertoires in COVID-19. Data came from immunoSEQ multiplex PCR; TCRdb stores just in-frame clones and leaves some out. The sample shows 140,000 to 150,000 clones, around four fifths of them seen only once. Material for sequencing was PBMCs or T cells enriched from blood (not recorded which). The receptors originated from a woman in her forties or fifties with acute COVID-19. Each CDR3 is given without its conserved first and last residue. Fields, in order: V gene, J gene, CDR3 protein.

V: TRBV5-6; J: TRBJ1-6; CDR3: ASSPDREVLY
V: TRBV3-1/TRBV3-2; J: TRBJ2-1; CDR3: ASSGRGGLAPDEQF
V: TRBV3-1/TRBV3-2; J: TRBJ2-7; CDR3: ASSQGLAGAYEQY
V: TRBV7-6; J: TRBJ2-1; CDR3: ASSLAGGEQF
V: TRBV19; J: TRBJ1-2; CDR3: ASSIAPGGDYGYT
V: TRBV2; J: TRBJ2-3; CDR3: ASRDRVSTDTQY
V: TRBV12-3/TRBV12-4; J: TRBJ1-1; CDR3: ASSLARGTEAF
V: TRBV23-1; J: TRBJ1-1; CDR3: ASSLIEGWASEAF
V: TRBV3-1/TRBV3-2; J: TRBJ1-1; CDR3: ASSPMGQNTEAF
V: TRBV6-5; J: TRBJ1-6; CDR3: ASRGHLYDSPLH
V: TRBV27; J: TRBJ1-2; CDR3: ASIGSGQGGGYT
V: TRBV6-5; J: TRBJ1-2; CDR3: ASRRSGGADYGYT
V: TRBV7-8; J: TRBJ1-2; CDR3: ASSASGGGYT
V: TRBV10-1; J: TRBJ1-5; CDR3: ASSTNNQPQH
V: TRBV24-1; J: TRBJ2-1; CDR3: ATSDTGTGSFEQF
V: TRBV7-6; J: TRBJ2-5; CDR3: ASSLTGLEETQY
V: TRBV25-1; J: TRBJ1-1; CDR3: ASSELVGTRGNTEAF